This TCR beta chain was recovered during a study of blood T cell repertoires in COVID-19. Looking at the study overall: Donors in the United States, Italy and Spain gave samples during acute or convalescent COVID-19. Sources were T cells, B-cell-depleted T cells, or PBMCs; the material itself was cDNA or gDNA.

V was clipped by 3 bases and J by 9 bases; unmatched bases: 11. Germline assignment: CDR1 KGHDR and CDR2 SFDVKD. The CDR3 spans 15 residues. As handled by the study authors: Amplification from reference gene primers served as the basis for estimated nucleated cell counts. Libraries were prepared by immunoSEQ multiplex PCR; TCRdb keeps only in-frame clonotypes and omits some of them. The V and J calls and clone size are taken from that table; D and trimming were inferred from the DNA. The sample has 130,000 to 150,000 clones, under 90% seen once. The J gene is TRBJ2-7, the V gene TRBV24-1; 9 bases align to TRBD1. Sequenced sample: peripheral blood. The receptor was derived from a man between 65 and 85 years old who had recovered from COVID-19. In DNA form, the CDR3 reads TGTGCCACCAGTGATCAGGGACAGGGAGAGGTGACGCAGTACTTC. This translates into CATSDQGQGEVTQYF.